This TCR beta chain is from a study of T cell responses to AZD1222 COVID-19 vaccine. Study as a whole: Second doses at about 4 or about 12 weeks were pooled.

Of note for this clone: What it recognizes is unknown.

Study results and limitations: Epitopes outside B.1.351 and B.1.1.7 mutated regions reportedly drew nearly half of spike TCRs.

Germline V gene sequence: CDR1 MGHRA, CDR2 YSYEKL. V lost 3 bases, J lost 7 bases, and 13 bases lay in between. The CDR3 spans 14 residues. TCRdb's table, derived via immunoSEQ multiplex PCR, lists solely in-frame clones and lacks some. This table holds around 58,000 clones, 84% found once. The sequence was collected from an adult in good health. The chain combines TRBV4-1 with TRBJ1-5; no firm D call. This sample comprised peripheral blood, obtained on day 0 of AZD1222 vaccination. CDR3 coding DNA: TGCGCCAGCAGCCAGACATTGTGGGCGCAGCCCCAGCATTTT. This translates into CASSQTLWAQPQHF.